This T cell receptor beta chain derives from a study of CD8 T cells in ankylosing spondylitis. TCRdb processed the 5' RACE reads anew with MiXCR; each CDR3 protein has one entry. The sample has 210,000 or so distinct CDR3 sequences; 25% to 30% are singletons. Study-wide points: The disease-linked clones had a CD8+ phenotype and low blood frequencies. Within matched ankylosing spondylitis synovial fluid, disease-linked clones were reportedly significantly enriched. Seemingly characteristic of ankylosing spondylitis blood was a TCR beta motif consisting of roughly 8 highly homologous variants. Earlier literature documents some of the motif variants in reactive arthritis synovial fluid and blood.

This CDR3 spans 16 amino acids. Germline V gene sequence: CDR1 LGHNA, CDR2 YSLEER. V lost 0 bases and J lost 1; bases outside the gene matches: 4. As for this clonotype: The target antigen is unknown.

The TCR sequence derives from a male donor with ankylosing spondylitis or in good health (not recorded which). This chain joins TRBV4-3 and TRBJ2-7; 9 bases are a match to TRBD1. Input material: blood, either unsorted or a sorted T cell fraction (not recorded which). The CDR3 loop reads CASSQDRGQGSYEQYF. CDR3 coding DNA: TGCGCCAGCAGCCAAGATCGGGGACAGGGATCCTACGAGCAGTACTTC.